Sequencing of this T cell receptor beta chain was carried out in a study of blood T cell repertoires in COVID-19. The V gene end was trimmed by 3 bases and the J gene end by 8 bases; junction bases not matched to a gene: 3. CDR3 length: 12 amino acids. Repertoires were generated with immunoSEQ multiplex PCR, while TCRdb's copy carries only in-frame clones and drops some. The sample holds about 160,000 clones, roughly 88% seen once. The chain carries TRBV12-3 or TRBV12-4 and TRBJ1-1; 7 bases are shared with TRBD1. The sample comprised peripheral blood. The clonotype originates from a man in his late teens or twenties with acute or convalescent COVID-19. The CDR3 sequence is CASSLRDREAFF. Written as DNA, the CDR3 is TGTGCCAGCAGTTTGAGGGACAGAGAAGCTTTCTTT.